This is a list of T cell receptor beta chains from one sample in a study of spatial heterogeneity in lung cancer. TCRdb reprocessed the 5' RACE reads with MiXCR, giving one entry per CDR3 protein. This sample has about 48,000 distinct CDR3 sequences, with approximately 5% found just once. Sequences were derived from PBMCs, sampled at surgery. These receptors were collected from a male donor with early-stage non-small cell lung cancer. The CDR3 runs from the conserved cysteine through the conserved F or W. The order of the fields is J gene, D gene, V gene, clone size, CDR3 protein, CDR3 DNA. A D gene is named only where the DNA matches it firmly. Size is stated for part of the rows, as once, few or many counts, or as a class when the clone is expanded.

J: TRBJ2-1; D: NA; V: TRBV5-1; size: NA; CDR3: CAIPGGFWRDNEQFF; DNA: TGCGCCATCCCTGGGGGTTTCTGGAGGGACAATGAGCAGTTCTTC
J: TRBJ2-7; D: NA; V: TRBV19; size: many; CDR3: CASSTSPFGSYEQYF; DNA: TGTGCCAGTAGTACGTCCCCCTTTGGGTCCTACGAGCAGTACTTC
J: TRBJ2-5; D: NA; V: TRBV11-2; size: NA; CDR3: CASSPNREETQYF; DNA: TGTGCCAGCAGCCCCAACAGGGAAGAGACCCAGTACTTC
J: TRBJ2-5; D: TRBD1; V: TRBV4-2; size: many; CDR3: CASSQEGTGETQYF; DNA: TGTGCCAGCAGCCAAGAGGGGACAGGGGAGACCCAGTACTTC
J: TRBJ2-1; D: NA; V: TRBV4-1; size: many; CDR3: CASSPNGDEQFF; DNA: TGCGCCAGCAGCCCCAATGGGGATGAGCAGTTCTTC
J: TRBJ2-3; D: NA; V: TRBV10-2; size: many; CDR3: CASSEPKLGLKPDTQYF; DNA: TGCGCCAGCAGTGAGCCCAAACTCGGACTAAAACCAGATACGCAGTATTTT
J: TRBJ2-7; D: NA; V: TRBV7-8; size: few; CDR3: CASSLEGTFYSYEQYF; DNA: TGTGCCAGCAGCTTAGAGGGCACCTTCTACTCCTACGAGCAGTACTTC
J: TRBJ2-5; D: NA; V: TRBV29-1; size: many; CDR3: CSVDGRVGATQETQYF; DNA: TGCAGCGTTGATGGTCGGGTCGGGGCCACTCAAGAGACCCAGTACTTC
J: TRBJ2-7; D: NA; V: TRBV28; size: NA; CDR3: CASRETPSYEQYF; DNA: TGTGCCAGCAGGGAAACCCCCTCCTACGAGCAGTACTTC
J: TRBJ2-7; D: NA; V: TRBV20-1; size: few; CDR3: CSARDPRGSYEQYF; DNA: TGCAGTGCTAGAGACCCCCGAGGCTCCTACGAGCAGTACTTC
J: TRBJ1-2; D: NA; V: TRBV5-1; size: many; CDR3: CASSSSYGYTF; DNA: TGCGCCAGCAGTTCCAGCTATGGCTACACCTTC
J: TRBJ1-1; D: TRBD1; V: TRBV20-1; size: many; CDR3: CSAPRQGAANTEAFF; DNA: TGCAGTGCTCCCCGACAGGGGGCAGCCAACACTGAAGCTTTCTTT
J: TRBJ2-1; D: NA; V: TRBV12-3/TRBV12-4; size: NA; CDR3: CASSLGSEQFF; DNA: TGTGCCAGCAGTTTGGGGAGTGAGCAGTTCTTC
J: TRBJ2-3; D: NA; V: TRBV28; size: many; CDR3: CASSFPRAGRGATSTDTQYF; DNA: TGTGCCAGCAGTTTCCCCCGGGCGGGGAGAGGGGCAACTAGCACAGATACGCAGTATTTT
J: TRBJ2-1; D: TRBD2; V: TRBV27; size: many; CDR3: CASSFPGLENEQFF; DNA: TGTGCCAGCAGTTTCCCCGGACTAGAGAATGAGCAGTTCTTC
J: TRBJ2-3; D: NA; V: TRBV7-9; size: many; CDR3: CASSIGGSPDTQYF; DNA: TGTGCCAGCAGCATTGGGGGGTCACCAGATACGCAGTATTTT
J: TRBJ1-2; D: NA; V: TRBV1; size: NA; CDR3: CTSSQDGAVPNYGYTF; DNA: TGCACCAGCAGCCAAGATGGGGCAGTTCCTAACTATGGCTACACCTTC
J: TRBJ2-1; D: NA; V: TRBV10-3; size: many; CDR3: CAISETLTSRSSYNEQFF; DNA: TGTGCCATCAGTGAGACCCTAACTAGCAGAAGCTCCTACAATGAGCAGTTCTTC